This T cell receptor beta chain appears in the sequencing data of a study of blood T cell repertoires in COVID-19. Looking at the study overall: Samples representing acute and convalescent COVID-19 were sourced from the United States, Italy and Spain. PBMCs, B-cell-depleted T cells, or T cells provided the cDNA or gDNA that made up the material.

Under the authors' procedure: Reference gene primers were amplified, and this amplification served to estimate nucleated cell counts. Sequencing was performed with immunoSEQ multiplex PCR; in TCRdb, only in-frame clones are kept and a portion is missing. V, J and clone size are taken as reported in that table, and D and trimming were inferred from the DNA itself. Of tens of thousands of clones listed, roughly 90% are singletons. This CDR3 contains 15 residues. In germline, CDR1 is MNHEY, CDR2 SVGAGI. The V and J ends lost 5 bases and 4 bases, in that order; junction bases with no gene match: 5. In its sample, this clone was seen once.

This clonotype originated in a male donor with acute or convalescent COVID-19. This chain joins TRBV6-5 and TRBJ1-3; 10 nucleotides line up with TRBD1. Specimen: peripheral blood. CDR3 sequence reads: CASSTGQGGGNTIYF. In DNA, the CDR3 is TGTGCCAGCAGTACCGGACAGGGGGGGGGAAACACCATATATTTT.